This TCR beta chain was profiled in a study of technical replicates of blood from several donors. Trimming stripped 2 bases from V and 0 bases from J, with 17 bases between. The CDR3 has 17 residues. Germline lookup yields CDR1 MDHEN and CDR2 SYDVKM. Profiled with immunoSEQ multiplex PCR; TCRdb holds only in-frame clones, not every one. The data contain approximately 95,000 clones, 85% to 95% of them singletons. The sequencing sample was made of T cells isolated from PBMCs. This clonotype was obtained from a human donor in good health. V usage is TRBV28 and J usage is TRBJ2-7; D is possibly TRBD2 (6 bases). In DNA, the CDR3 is TGTGCCAGCAGTTTAGCCTATTTAGCGGAAAGCTCCTACGAGCAGTACTTC. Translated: CASSLAYLAESSYEQYF. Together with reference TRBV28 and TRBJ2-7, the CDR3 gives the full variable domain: DVKVTQSSRYLVKRTGEKVFLECVQDMDHENMFWYRQDPGLGLRLIYFSYDVKMKEKGDIPEGYSVSREKKERFSLILESASTNQTSMYLCASSLAYLAESSYEQYFGPGTRLTVT.